The TCR beta chain under discussion was sequenced for a study of cytomegalovirus exposure and HLA in healthy donors. In the study overall: Out of roughly 170 million T cells, an earlier analysis found 117 million unique TCR beta sequences in total.

Study-level findings and limits: Across donors, sequencing depth was assumed by presence/absence analyses to be roughly uniform. Later on, an analysis found that several of the most significant clusters appeared to be linked to common viral pathogens, which included parvovirus B19. Most TCR beta V segments were productive about 87% or about 30% of the time in an earlier analysis.

Germline assignment: CDR1 LGHNA and CDR2 YNFKEQ. This CDR3 has 19 amino acids. The J segment lost 7 bases and the V segment lost 0 bases, leaving 13 bases of the junction unmatched. PCR primers comprised 60 Vbeta and 13 Jbeta primers. Clones were read by immunoSEQ multiplex PCR, and TCRdb kept only the in-frame ones, dropping some. Of approximately 150,000 clones in the sample, approximately 80% are singletons; the top ten hold approximately 7%. A note on this clone: Its antigen is still unknown.

This receptor was identified in a woman aged 30 to 39 in good health and CMV-seropositive. The rearrangement joins TRBV4-2 to TRBJ2-1, with 12 bases aligning to TRBD2. Sequenced material: PBMCs. Here the CDR3 reads CASSQDWATSGGVWNEQFF. The DNA of the CDR3 is TGTGCCAGCAGCCAAGATTGGGCGACTAGCGGGGGAGTGTGGAATGAGCAGTTCTTC.